Below are 8 T cell receptor beta chains sequenced from a single sample in a study of response to subunit inactivated influenza vaccine. TCRdb processed the RT-PCR reads anew with MiXCR; each CDR3 protein has one entry. The data contain approximately 500,000 distinct CDR3 sequences, 13% of them singletons. Specimen: PBMCs from blood, collected 45 days after vaccination. These TCRs come from a man aged 45-65 years who received an inactivated influenza vaccine.

The chain couples TRBV7-9 to TRBJ2-1; 12 positions agree with TRBD2. This CDR3 is 16 amino acids long. V lost 3 bases to trimming and J lost 5 bases; unmatched junction nucleotides: 5. CDR1 and CDR2 from the germline V gene are SEHNR and FQNEAQ (reference sequence). The CDR3 reads CASSFRTSGVNNEQFF. Here the CDR3 DNA reads TGTGCCAGCAGCTTTAGGACTAGCGGGGTTAACAATGAGCAGTTCTTC.

The rearrangement joins TRBV11-2 to TRBJ2-7; the D is unclear. Trimming cost V 5 bases and J 3 bases, with 32 bases left between them. The germline V gene encodes CDR1 SGHAT and CDR2 FQNNGV. The CDR3 consists of 20 residues. Written as DNA, the CDR3 is TGTGCCAGCAGCCTAAACGGGCGGACCAAAGGGCCACGCTTTAACTACGAGCAGTACTTC. As protein: CASSLNGRTKGPRFNYEQYF.

The chain combines TRBV5-1 with TRBJ2-2, with D perhaps TRBD1 (5 bases). The CDR3 has 15 amino acids. The germline V gene has CDR1 SGHRS and CDR2 YFSETQ. Trimming removed 4 bases from V and 0 bases from J, with 10 bases in between. The CDR3 protein is CASSKDTTNTGELFF. The CDR3 bases are TGCGCCAGCAGCAAGGACACCACGAACACCGGGGAGCTGTTTTTT. Drawing the rest from reference TRBV5-1 and TRBJ2-2, the complete variable domain is KAGVTQTPRYLIKTRGQQVTLSCSPISGHRSVSWYQQTPGQGLQFLFEYFSETQRNKGNFPGRFSGRQFSNSRSEMNVSTLELGDSALYLCASSKDTTNTGELFFGEGSRLTVL.

A note on this clonotype: An end of the junction differs from the germline gene, which may be a read error. The chain recombines TRBV29-1 with TRBJ2-5; 10 positions agree with TRBD1. The CDR3 has 15 amino acids. Germline V gene sequence: CDR1 SQVTM, CDR2 ANQGSEA. This chain's CDR3 is CSVIPGTGVQETLYF. The CDR3 DNA reads as TGCAGCGTCATACCTGGGACAGGGGTACAAGAGACCCTGTACTTC.

This clonotype was counted ten times or more. This chain joins TRBV29-1 and TRBJ2-1; TRBD2 matches 9 bases. The CDR3 totals 15 residues. Germline lookup yields CDR1 SQVTM and CDR2 ANQGSEA. The J segment lost 4 bases and the V segment lost 3 bases, leaving 7 bases of the junction unmatched. The CDR3 reads CSVEARLAAYNEQFF. DNA of the CDR3: TGCAGCGTTGAGGCAAGACTAGCGGCTTACAATGAGCAGTTCTTC.

V and J are TRBV2 and TRBJ1-4, with 8 bases matching TRBD1. The CDR3 length is 17 residues. Germline V CDR1 and CDR2: SNHLY, FYNNEI. V was pared by 0 bases and J by 7 bases, with 10 bases of the junction left unmatched. CDR3 residues: CASSEALHSTGGEKLFF. CDR3 in DNA: TGTGCCAGCAGTGAAGCGCTTCATAGTACAGGGGGTGAAAAACTGTTTTTT.

The CDR3 region has the DNA TGTGCCAGCAGCTTAGGGTCCAGGGGGGTCACCGGGGAGCTGTTTTTT. Residues: CASSLGSRGVTGELFF. V usage is TRBV11-2 and J usage is TRBJ2-2, with a weak D call TRBD1 (7 bases). Germline CDR1 is SGHAT and CDR2 is FQNNGV. V was trimmed by 1 base and J by 4 bases, leaving 13 bases between them. This CDR3 contains 16 residues.

The rearrangement joins TRBV7-2 to TRBJ2-7, with a possible D match to TRBD1 (5 bases). V gave up 5 bases and J gave up 0 bases, with 14 bases separating them. The germline V gene has CDR1 SGHTA and CDR2 FQGNSA. The CDR3 is made up of 15 amino acids. The CDR3 DNA is TGTGCCAGCAGCATTACAGGATACAGCTCCTACGAGCAGTACTTC. Amino acids: CASSITGYSSYEQYF. Using reference TRBV7-2 and TRBJ2-7 for the parts outside the CDR3, the full variable domain is GAGVSQSPSNKVTEKGKDVELRCDPISGHTALYWYRQSLGQGLEFLIYFQGNSAPDKSGLPSDRFSAERTGGSVSTLTIQRTQQEDSAVYLCASSITGYSSYEQYFGPGTRLTVT.